One and the same sample provided the 22 T cell receptor beta chains below, sequenced in a study of T cells in Graves' hyperthyroidism and ophthalmopathy. TCR beta CDR3 regions were amplified from RNA. In the first-round RT-PCR of the TCR CDR3, the HTBI primer set was used. TCRdb re-derived calls from the multiplex PCR reads in MiXCR, one entry per CDR3 protein. The table lists about 840,000 distinct CDR3 sequences, approximately 40% of them singletons. Sample: blood. The receptors were sampled from a man between 18 and 29 years old with Graves' hyperthyroidism.

This rearrangement joins TRBV15 to TRBJ1-6; the D gene is possibly TRBD1 (5 bases). CDR1 LNHNV and CDR2 YYDKDF come from the germline V gene (reference sequence). Trimming stripped 3 bases from V and 7 bases from J, with 16 bases between. CDR3 length equals 16 residues. The CDR3: CATSSLEWDVNSPLHF. The CDR3 DNA is TGTGCCACCAGCAGCTTGGAGTGGGACGTAAATTCACCCCTCCACTTT.

The sample holds many counts of this clonotype. The genes are TRBV9 and TRBJ1-1; 9 bases are a match to TRBD1. The V segment lost 0 bases and the J segment 4 bases; nucleotides outside the gene matches: 1. Germline V gives CDR1 SGDLS, CDR2 YYNGEE. CDR3 size: 14 residues. The CDR3 DNA follows: TGTGCCAGCAGCGTAGCGGACAGGGGCACTGAAGCTTTCTTT. It specifies CASSVADRGTEAFF.

This clonotype has at least ten counts. The chain carries TRBV7-9 and TRBJ2-6; no reliable D call. Germline lookup yields CDR1 SEHNR and CDR2 FQNEAQ (reference sequence). Trimming pared 0 bases from V and 2 bases from J, leaving 5 bases between. CDR3 length: 15 amino acids. In DNA form, the CDR3 reads TGTGCCAGCAGCTTAGCAGGGACTGGGGCCAACGTCCTGACTTTC. Encoded protein: CASSLAGTGANVLTF.

This clonotype was observed many times. The chain employs TRBV10-3 and TRBJ1-6; TRBD1 matches at 7 bases. V trimming: 7 bases; J trimming: 8 bases; junction bases outside the gene matches: 11. This CDR3 is 15 amino acids long. Germline values: CDR1 ENHRY, CDR2 SYGVKD. This CDR3 is CAINVGQARDSPLHF. Written as DNA, the CDR3 is TGTGCCATCAATGTCGGACAGGCTAGGGATTCACCCCTCCACTTT.

This clonotype has at least ten counts. CDR3 in amino acids: CAITPRVDSRQPQHF. In DNA form, the CDR3 reads TGTGCCATCACCCCAAGGGTGGATAGCCGTCAGCCCCAGCATTTT. The chain couples TRBV10-3 to TRBJ1-5, with D hard to call. V lost 7 bases, J lost 6 bases, and 19 bases lay in between. CDR1 and CDR2 from the germline V gene are ENHRY and SYGVKD. There are 15 residues in the CDR3.

The chain employs TRBV7-9 and TRBJ2-7; 10 bases are shared with TRBD2. Trimming cost V 6 bases and J 6 bases; bases outside gene matches: 11. This CDR3 spans 15 amino acids. Germline V lookup: CDR1 SEHNR, CDR2 FQNEAQ (reference sequence). CDR3 protein: CASSYSRSSGGEQYF. The CDR3 nucleotides are TGTGCCAGCAGTTACTCGAGGTCTAGCGGGGGCGAGCAGTACTTC.

This clonotype has just a few counts. CDR3 amino acids: CASSGLGVNTEAFF. Here the CDR3 DNA reads TGTGCCAGCAGTGGTCTAGGGGTGAACACTGAAGCTTTCTTT. The rearrangement uses TRBV2 and TRBJ1-1, with D maybe TRBD1 (5 bases). V shed 4 bases and J shed 0 bases, with 9 bases lying between them. In germline, CDR1 is SNHLY, CDR2 FYNNEI. The CDR3 consists of 14 residues.

V and J are TRBV11-2 and TRBJ1-6; 12 bases are shared with TRBD1. Germline V gene lookup returns CDR1 SGHAT and CDR2 FQNNGV. This CDR3 region has 16 residues. Germline trimming cut 5 bases from V and 8 bases from J; bases unmatched to any gene: 7. The DNA of the CDR3 is TGTGCCAGCAGCCGTTGGGACAGGGGGCAGGATTCACCCCTCCACTTT. Encoded protein: CASSRWDRGQDSPLHF.

This clonotype has a count of ten or more. The chain carries TRBV7-9 and TRBJ1-1; no firm D call. Trimming took 1 base from V and 1 from J, leaving 10 bases between them. CDR1 and CDR2 from the germline V gene are SEHNR and FQNEAQ (reference sequence). The CDR3 covers 15 residues. The CDR3 sequence: CASSLGLGRNTEAFF. As DNA, the CDR3 is TGTGCCAGCAGCTTAGGGCTTGGGAGGAACACTGAAGCTTTCTTT.

This clonotype has only a few counts. The chain joins TRBV7-9 to TRBJ2-6, with D hard to call. CDR3 size: 19 residues. The germline gives CDR1 SEHNR, CDR2 FQNEAQ (reference sequence). V dropped 0 bases and J dropped 0 bases, with 15 bases sitting between them. This CDR3 is CASSLANRVVSSGANVLTF. For the CDR3, the DNA is TGTGCCAGCAGCTTAGCCAACAGAGTAGTGAGCTCTGGGGCCAACGTCCTGACTTTC.

The chain uses TRBV7-2 and TRBJ1-3; no definite D call. The CDR3 loop spans 14 amino acids. The germline V gene has CDR1 SGHTA and CDR2 FQGNSA. V was pared by 6 bases and J by 3 bases, with 12 bases between. The CDR3 DNA is TGTGCCAGCAGTCGATCCCTCTTTGGAAACACCATATATTTT. Its translation is CASSRSLFGNTIYF.

The sample holds a few counts of this clonotype. The rearrangement joins TRBV3-1 to TRBJ1-1; the D is unclear. The CDR3 spans 12 residues. The V and J ends lost 0 bases and 8 bases respectively, with 7 bases between them. The germline V gene encodes CDR1 LGHDT and CDR2 YNNKEL (reference sequence). This CDR3 is CASSQESREAFF. CDR3 nucleotide sequence: TGTGCCAGCAGCCAAGAGTCGCGAGAAGCTTTCTTT.

This clonotype has a count of ten or more. The gene calls are TRBV9 and TRBJ1-2; tentative D call: TRBD1 (5 bases). Germline V CDR1 and CDR2: SGDLS, YYNGEE. The V end was cut by 4 bases, the J end by 3 bases, with 16 bases between. The CDR3 spans 15 residues. As DNA, the CDR3 is TGTGCCAGCAGCCTACTCGGGGACGGAGACTATGGCTACACCTTC. Translation gives CASSLLGDGDYGYTF.

V is TRBV10-3 and J is TRBJ1-3; D call uncertain. Germline CDR1 ENHRY, CDR2 SYGVKD. The ends were cut back, 4 bases at V and 1 base at J, with 5 bases in the middle. The CDR3 loop spans 13 amino acids. The CDR3 nucleotides read TGTGCCATCAGTGTAGGATCTGGAAACACCATATATTTT. This gives the protein CAISVGSGNTIYF.

Comments on this clonotype: A clone one base away is much larger, so this may be a read error. This chain uses TRBV19 with TRBJ1-1; D is undetermined. Germline assignment: CDR1 LNHDA and CDR2 SQIVND (reference sequence). The CDR3 is 13 residues long. This CDR3 is CASSKQRNTGAFF. In nucleotides, the CDR3 is TGTGCCAGTAGTAAGCAGAGGAACACTGGAGCTTTCTTT.

This clonotype was counted once. An end of the junction does not agree with germline; a read error may underlie this. CDR3 bases: TGTGCCAGCAGCTTAGGGGTCAGGAGCTCCTATAATTCACCCCCCCACTTT. This encodes CASSLGVRSSYNSPPHF. The J gene is TRBJ1-6, the V gene TRBV7-2, with no clear D. This CDR3 is 17 amino acids long. Germline CDR1 reads SGHTA; CDR2 reads FQGNSA.

This clonotype came up many times. This sequence joins TRBV12-3 or TRBV12-4 and TRBJ1-5; D is unresolved. The germline V and J ends were trimmed by 4 bases and 11 bases, with 15 bases remaining between them. CDR3 length equals 13 residues. This CDR3 reads CASSWSISAAQHF. In DNA form, the CDR3 reads TGTGCCAGCAGTTGGTCTATATCAGCGGCCCAGCATTTT.

The rearrangement links TRBV7-9 to TRBJ2-2, with 8 bases fitting TRBD1. This CDR3 comprises 14 residues. V shed 5 bases and J 5 bases; nucleotides not matched to a gene: 4. Germline CDR1 SEHNR, CDR2 FQNEAQ (reference sequence). CDR3 sequence: CASSADRVTGELFF. In DNA form, the CDR3 reads TGTGCCAGCAGCGCGGACAGGGTGACCGGGGAGCTGTTTTTT.

This clonotype was recorded at least ten times. The chain carries TRBV19 and TRBJ1-1, with D uncertain. Trimming left V 1 base short and J 3 bases short, with 6 bases between. The CDR3 runs to 13 residues. The V gene's germline CDR1 is LNHDA and CDR2 SQIVND (reference sequence). CDR3 DNA sequence: TGTGCCAGTAGTATAGGGGAGGACACTGAAGCTTTCTTT. Translation gives CASSIGEDTEAFF.

This clonotype was seen only a few times. This chain joins TRBV19 and TRBJ1-1; the D gene is possibly TRBD1 (5 bases). The CDR3 runs to 13 residues. Looked up from germline, CDR1 is LNHDA and CDR2 is SQIVND (reference sequence). The V and J ends lost 4 bases and 4 bases respectively, with 10 bases between them. CDR3: CASSNQGGTEAFF. As DNA, the CDR3 is TGTGCCAGTAGTAACCAGGGAGGCACTGAAGCTTTCTTT.

The table lists this clonotype with a few counts. J is TRBJ2-5 and V is TRBV20-1; 7 bases map to TRBD1. This CDR3 region has 14 residues. V gave up 4 bases and J gave up 2 bases; unmatched junction bases: 7. Germline CDR1 is DFQATT and CDR2 is SNEGSKA (reference sequence). Here the CDR3 DNA reads TGCAGTGCTACGGACAGGCCCCCGCAAGAGACCCAGTACTTC. It is translated as CSATDRPPQETQYF.

This clonotype was seen ten or more times. This rearrangement joins TRBV7-8 to TRBJ1-2; TRBD1 matches at 7 bases. V lost 5 bases and J lost 3; bases outside the gene matches: 3. The CDR3 totals 13 residues. CDR1 and CDR2 from the germline V gene are SGHVS and FQNEAQ. The CDR3 sequence: CASSEDRDYGYTF. The CDR3 DNA sequence: TGTGCCAGCAGCGAAGACAGGGACTATGGCTACACCTTC.